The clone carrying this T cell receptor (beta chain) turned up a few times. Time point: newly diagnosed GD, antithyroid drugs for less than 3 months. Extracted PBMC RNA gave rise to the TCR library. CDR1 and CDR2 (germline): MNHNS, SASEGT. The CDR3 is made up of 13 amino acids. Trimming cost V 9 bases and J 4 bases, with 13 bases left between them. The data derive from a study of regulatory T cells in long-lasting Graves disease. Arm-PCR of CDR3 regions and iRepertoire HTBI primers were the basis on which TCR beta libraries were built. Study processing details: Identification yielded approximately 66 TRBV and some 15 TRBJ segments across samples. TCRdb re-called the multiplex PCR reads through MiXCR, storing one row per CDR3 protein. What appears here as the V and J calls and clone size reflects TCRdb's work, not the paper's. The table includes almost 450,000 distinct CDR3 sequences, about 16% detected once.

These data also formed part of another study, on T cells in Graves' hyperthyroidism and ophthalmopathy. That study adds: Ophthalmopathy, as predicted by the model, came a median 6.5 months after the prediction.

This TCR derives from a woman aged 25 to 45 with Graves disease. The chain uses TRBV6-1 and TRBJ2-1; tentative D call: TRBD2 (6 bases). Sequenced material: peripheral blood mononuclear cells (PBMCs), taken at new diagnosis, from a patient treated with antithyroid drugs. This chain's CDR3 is CASYAGGYNEQFF. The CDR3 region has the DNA TGTGCCAGTTATGCCGGGGGTTACAATGAGCAGTTCTTC.